This TCR beta chain is from a study of blood T cell repertoires in COVID-19. Overall study context: Samples representing acute and convalescent COVID-19 were sourced from the United States, Italy and Spain.

In the authors' workflow: Reference gene primer amplification gave estimated nucleated cell counts. Clones were sequenced by immunoSEQ multiplex PCR, and TCRdb holds only the in-frame ones, with some missing. V and J calls and clone size are given by that table; D and trimming were obtained from the DNA. This table holds over 30,000 clones, roughly 90% found once. Trimming removed 2 bases at V and 9 bases at J, with 8 bases between. Germline values: CDR1 MNHEY, CDR2 SMNVEV (reference sequence). CDR3 size: 12 residues. The rearrangement joins TRBV27 to TRBJ2-1, with a possible D match to TRBD2 (5 bases). This receptor was taken from a human donor in a cohort sampled during active COVID-19. Sample: peripheral blood. CDR3 sequence: CASSLVGGEQFF. The CDR3 DNA sequence: TGTGCCAGCAGTTTAGTAGGAGGTGAGCAGTTCTTC.